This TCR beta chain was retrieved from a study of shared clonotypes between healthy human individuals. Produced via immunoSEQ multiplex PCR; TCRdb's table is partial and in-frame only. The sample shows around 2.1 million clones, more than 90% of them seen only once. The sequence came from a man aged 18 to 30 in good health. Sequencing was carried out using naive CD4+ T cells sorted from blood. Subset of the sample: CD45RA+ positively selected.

The CDR3, as DNA: TGCGCCAGCAGCCAAGATTTAAGGGGACGCAACTATGGCTACACCTTC. It codes for CASSQDLRGRNYGYTF. V is TRBV4-1 and J is TRBJ1-2; a weak D match, TRBD1 (5 bases). Trimming stripped 0 bases from V and 2 bases from J, with 13 bases between. Germline CDR1 MGHRA, CDR2 YSYEKL. The CDR3 spans 16 residues.